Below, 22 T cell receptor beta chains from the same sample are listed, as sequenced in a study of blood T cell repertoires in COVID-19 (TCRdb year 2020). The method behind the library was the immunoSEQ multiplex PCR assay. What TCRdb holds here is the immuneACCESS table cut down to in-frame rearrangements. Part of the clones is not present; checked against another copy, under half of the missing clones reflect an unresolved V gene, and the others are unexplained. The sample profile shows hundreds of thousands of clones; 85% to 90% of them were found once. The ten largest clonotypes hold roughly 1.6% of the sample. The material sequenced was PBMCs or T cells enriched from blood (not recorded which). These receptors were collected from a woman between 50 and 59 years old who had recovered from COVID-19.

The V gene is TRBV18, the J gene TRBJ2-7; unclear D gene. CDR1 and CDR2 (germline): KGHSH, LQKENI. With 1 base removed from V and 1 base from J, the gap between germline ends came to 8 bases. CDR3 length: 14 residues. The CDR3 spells CASSPLQQSYEQYF. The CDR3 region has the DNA TGTGCCAGCTCACCACTCCAACAATCCTACGAGCAGTACTTC. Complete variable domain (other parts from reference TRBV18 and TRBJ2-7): NAGVMQNPRHLVRRRGQEARLRCSPMKGHSHVYWYRQLPEEGLKFMVYLQKENIIDESGMPKERFSAEFPKEGPSILRIQQVVRGDSAAYFCASSPLQQSYEQYFGPGTRLTVT.

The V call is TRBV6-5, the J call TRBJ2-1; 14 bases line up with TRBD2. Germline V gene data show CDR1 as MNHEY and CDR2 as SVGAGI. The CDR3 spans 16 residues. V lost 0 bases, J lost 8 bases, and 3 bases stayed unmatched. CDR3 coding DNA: TGTGCCAGCAGTTACTCGGGACTAGCGGGAGTATATGAGCAGTTCTTC. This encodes CASSYSGLAGVYEQFF.

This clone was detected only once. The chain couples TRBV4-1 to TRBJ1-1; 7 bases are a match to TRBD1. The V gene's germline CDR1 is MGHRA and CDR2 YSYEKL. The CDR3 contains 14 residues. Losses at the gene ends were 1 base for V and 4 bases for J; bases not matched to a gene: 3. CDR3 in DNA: TGCGCCAGCAGCCAAGGACAGGGTTCCACTGAAGCTTTCTTT. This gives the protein CASSQGQGSTEAFF.

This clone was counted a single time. CDR3 bases: TGTGCCAGCAGCTTAGGTCCAGGGCCTAACAATGAGCAGTTCTTC. Translated, it gives CASSLGPGPNNEQFF. J is TRBJ2-1 and V is TRBV11-3; possibly TRBD1 for D (5 bases). Germline CDR1 SGHNT, CDR2 YENEEA. Between the trimmed V and J ends, which lost 1 base and 5 bases, there was a span of 12 bases. CDR3 length equals 15 residues.

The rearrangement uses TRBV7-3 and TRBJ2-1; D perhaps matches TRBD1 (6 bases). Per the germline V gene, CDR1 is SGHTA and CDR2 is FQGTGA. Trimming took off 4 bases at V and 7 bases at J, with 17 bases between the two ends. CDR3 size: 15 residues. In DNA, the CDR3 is TGTGCCAGCAGCTCGAACCCCTCCGGACAGAATGAGCAGTTCTTC. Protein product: CASSSNPSGQNEQFF.

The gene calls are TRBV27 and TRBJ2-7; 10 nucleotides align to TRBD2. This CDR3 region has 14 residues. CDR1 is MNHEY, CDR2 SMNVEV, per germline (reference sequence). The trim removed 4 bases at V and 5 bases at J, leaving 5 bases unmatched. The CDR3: CASSSPSGSNEQYF. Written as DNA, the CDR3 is TGTGCCAGCAGTTCTCCTAGCGGGAGCAACGAGCAGTACTTC.

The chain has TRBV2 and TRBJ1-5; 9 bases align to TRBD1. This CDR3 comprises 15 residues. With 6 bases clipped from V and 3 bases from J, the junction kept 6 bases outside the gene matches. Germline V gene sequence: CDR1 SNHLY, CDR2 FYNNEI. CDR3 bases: TGTGCCAGCAGAGCCGGGACAGGGTTCAATCAGCCCCAGCATTTT. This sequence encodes CASRAGTGFNQPQHF.

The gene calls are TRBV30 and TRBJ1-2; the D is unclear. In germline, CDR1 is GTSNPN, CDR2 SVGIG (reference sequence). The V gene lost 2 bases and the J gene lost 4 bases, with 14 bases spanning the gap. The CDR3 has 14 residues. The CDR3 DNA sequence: TGTGCCTGGAGTTTCTCAGAGGCTGTCTATGGCTACACCTTC. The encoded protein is CAWSFSEAVYGYTF.

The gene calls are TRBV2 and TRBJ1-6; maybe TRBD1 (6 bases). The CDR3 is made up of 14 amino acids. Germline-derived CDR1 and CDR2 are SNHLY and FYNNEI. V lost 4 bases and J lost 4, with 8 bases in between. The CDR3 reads CASSGTAYNSPLHF. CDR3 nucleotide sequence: TGTGCCAGCAGTGGGACAGCGTATAATTCACCCCTCCACTTT.

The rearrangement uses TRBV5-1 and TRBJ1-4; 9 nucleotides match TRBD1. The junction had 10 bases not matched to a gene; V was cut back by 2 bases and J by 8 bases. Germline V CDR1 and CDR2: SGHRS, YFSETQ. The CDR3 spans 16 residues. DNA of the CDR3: TGCGCCAGCAGCTTAGACCCGGGACAGGGCGGAGAAAAACTGTTTTTT. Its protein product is CASSLDPGQGGEKLFF.

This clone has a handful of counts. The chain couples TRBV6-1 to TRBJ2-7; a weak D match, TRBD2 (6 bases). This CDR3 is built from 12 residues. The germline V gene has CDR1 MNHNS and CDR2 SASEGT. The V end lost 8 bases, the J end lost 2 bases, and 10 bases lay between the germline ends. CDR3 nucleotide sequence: TGTGCCAGCTGCCGGGAGCCCTACGAGCAGTACTTC. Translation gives CASCREPYEQYF.

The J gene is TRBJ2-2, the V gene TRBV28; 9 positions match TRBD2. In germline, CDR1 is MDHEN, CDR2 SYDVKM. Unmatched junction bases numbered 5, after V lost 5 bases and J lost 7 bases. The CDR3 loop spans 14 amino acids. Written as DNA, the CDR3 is TGTGCCAGCAGTCGGACTAGCGTTGTCGGGGAGCTGTTTTTT. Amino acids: CASSRTSVVGELFF.

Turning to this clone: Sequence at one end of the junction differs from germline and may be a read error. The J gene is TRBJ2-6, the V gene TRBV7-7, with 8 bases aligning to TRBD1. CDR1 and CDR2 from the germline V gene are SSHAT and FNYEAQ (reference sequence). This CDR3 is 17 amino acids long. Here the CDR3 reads CASSLSETGAGANVLTF. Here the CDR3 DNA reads TGTGCTAGCAGCTTGAGTGAGACAGGGGCTGGGGCCAACGTCCTGACTTTC. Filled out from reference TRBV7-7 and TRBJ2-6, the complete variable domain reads GAGVSQSPRYKVTKRGQDVTLRCDPISSHATLYWYQQALGQGPEFLTYFNYEAQPDKSGLPSDRFSAERPEGSISTLTIQRTEQRDSAMYRCASSLSETGAGANVLTFGAGSRLTVL.

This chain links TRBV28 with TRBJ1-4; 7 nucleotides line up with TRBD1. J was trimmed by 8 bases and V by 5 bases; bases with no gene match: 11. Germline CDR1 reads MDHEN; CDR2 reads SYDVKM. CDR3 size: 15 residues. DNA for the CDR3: TGTGCCAGCAGTCGAGAAACGGGACAGAGAGAAAAACTGTTTTTT. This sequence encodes CASSRETGQREKLFF.

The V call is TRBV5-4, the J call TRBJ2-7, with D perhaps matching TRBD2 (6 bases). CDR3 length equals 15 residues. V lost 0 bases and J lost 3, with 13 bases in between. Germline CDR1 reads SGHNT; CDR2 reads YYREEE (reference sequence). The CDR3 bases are TGTGCCAGCAGCTTGGGATCGGGAGAGAACTACGAGCAGTACTTC. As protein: CASSLGSGENYEQYF.

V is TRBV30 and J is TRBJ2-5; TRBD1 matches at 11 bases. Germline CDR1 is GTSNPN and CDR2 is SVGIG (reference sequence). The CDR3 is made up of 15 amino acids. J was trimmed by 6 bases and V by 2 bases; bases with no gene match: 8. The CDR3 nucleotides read TGTGCCTGGAGTCCCGCGGGGACAGGGGGAAAGACCCAGTACTTC. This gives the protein CAWSPAGTGGKTQYF.

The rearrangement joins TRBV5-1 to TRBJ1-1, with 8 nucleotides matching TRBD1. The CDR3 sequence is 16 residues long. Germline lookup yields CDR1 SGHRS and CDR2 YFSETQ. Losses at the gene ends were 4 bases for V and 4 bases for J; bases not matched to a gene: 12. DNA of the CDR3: TGCGCCAGCAGCCAATTTTCCAGGGGGCAAGGCACTGAAGCTTTCTTT. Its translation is CASSQFSRGQGTEAFF.

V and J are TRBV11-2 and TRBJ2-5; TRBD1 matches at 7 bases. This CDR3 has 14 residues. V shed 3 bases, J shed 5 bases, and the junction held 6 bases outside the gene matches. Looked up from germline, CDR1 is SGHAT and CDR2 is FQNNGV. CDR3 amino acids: CASSFRGGRETQYF. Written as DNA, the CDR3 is TGTGCCAGCAGCTTCCGAGGGGGCAGGGAGACCCAGTACTTC.

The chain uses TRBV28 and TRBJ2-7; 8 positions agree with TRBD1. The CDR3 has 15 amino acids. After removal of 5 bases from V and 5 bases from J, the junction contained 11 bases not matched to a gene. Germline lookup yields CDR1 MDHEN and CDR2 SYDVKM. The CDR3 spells CASSIGQGVRDEQYF. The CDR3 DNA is TGTGCCAGCAGTATTGGACAGGGTGTACGGGACGAGCAGTACTTC. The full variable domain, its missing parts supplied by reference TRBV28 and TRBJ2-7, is DVKVTQSSRYLVKRTGEKVFLECVQDMDHENMFWYRQDPGLGLRLIYFSYDVKMKEKGDIPEGYSVSREKKERFSLILESASTNQTSMYLCASSIGQGVRDEQYFGPGTRLTVT.

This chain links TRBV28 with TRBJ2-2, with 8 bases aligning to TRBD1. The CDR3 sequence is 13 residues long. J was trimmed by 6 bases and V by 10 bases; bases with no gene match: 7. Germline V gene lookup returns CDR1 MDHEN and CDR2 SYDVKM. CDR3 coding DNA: TGTGCCACAGACAGGGGTAAAGCCGGGGAGCTGTTTTTT. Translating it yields CATDRGKAGELFF. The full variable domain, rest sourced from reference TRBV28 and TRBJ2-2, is DVKVTQSSRYLVKRTGEKVFLECVQDMDHENMFWYRQDPGLGLRLIYFSYDVKMKEKGDIPEGYSVSREKKERFSLILESASTNQTSMYLCATDRGKAGELFFGEGSRLTVL.

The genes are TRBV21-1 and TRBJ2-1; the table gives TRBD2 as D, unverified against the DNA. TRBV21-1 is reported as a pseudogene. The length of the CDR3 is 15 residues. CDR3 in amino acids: CASSKCGWSSREQFF. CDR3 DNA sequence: TGTGCCAGCAGCAAATGTGGCTGGAGTTCACGTGAGCAGTTCTTC.

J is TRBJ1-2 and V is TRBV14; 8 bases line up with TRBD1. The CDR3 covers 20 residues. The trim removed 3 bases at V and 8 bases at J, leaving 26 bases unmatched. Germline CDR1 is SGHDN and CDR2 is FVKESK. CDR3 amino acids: CASSHFTSLVPDRDISGYTF. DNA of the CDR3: TGTGCCAGCAGCCATTTTACCTCCCTTGTTCCGGACAGGGATATTAGCGGCTACACCTTC.